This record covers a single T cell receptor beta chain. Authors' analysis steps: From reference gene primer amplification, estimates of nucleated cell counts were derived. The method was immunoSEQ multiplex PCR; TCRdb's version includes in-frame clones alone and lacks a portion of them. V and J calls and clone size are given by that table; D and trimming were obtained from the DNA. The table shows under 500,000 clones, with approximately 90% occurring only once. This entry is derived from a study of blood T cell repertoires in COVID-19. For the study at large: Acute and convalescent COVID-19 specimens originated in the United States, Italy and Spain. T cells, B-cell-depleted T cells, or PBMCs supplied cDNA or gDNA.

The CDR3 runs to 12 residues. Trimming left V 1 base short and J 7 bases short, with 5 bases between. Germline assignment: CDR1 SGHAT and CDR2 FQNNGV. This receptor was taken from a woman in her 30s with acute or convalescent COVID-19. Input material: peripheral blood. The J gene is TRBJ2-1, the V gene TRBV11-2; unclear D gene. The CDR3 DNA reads TGTGCCAGCAGCTTAGTGACTAATGAGCAGTTCTTC. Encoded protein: CASSLVTNEQFF.